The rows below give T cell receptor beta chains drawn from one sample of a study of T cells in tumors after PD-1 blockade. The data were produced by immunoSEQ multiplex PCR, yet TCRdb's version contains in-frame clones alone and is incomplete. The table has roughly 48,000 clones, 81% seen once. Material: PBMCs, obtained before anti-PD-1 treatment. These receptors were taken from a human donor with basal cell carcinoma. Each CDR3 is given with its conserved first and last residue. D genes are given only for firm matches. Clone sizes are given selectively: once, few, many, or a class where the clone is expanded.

CDR3nt: TGCGCCAGCAGCCCGGGACAGGGGTTTAACGAGCAGTACTTC
CDR3aa: CASSPGQGFNEQYF
j_gene: TRBJ2-7
v_gene: TRBV5-1
d_gene: TRBD1
abundance: .
len: 14

CDR3nt: TGTGCCAGCAGCCCAGAACAGGGTGCATATGGCTACACCTTC
CDR3aa: CASSPEQGAYGYTF
j_gene: TRBJ1-2
v_gene: TRBV6-5
d_gene: .
abundance: few
len: 14

CDR3nt: TGTGCCAGAAACGACAGGGAAAGGGTCACCGGGGAGCTGTTTTTT
CDR3aa: CARNDRERVTGELFF
j_gene: TRBJ2-2
v_gene: TRBV11-3
d_gene: TRBD1
abundance: .
len: 15

CDR3nt: TGTGCCAGCAGCCAGACAGGGTTACGGGAAAAACTGTTTTTT
CDR3aa: CASSQTGLREKLFF
j_gene: TRBJ1-4
v_gene: TRBV3-1/TRBV3-2
d_gene: TRBD1
abundance: .
len: 14

CDR3nt: TGTGCCAGCAGCGCCTCCGGGACAGGGGGCGCGAAACTGTTTTTT
CDR3aa: CASSASGTGGAKLFF
j_gene: TRBJ1-4
v_gene: TRBV9
d_gene: TRBD1
abundance: .
len: 15

CDR3nt: TGTGCCAGCATCCTGTTCGGGGGAGCCAACTTTGGAGGCACCGGGGAGCTGTTTTTT
CDR3aa: CASILFGGANFGGTGELFF
j_gene: TRBJ2-2
v_gene: TRBV11-2
d_gene: .
abundance: .
len: 19

CDR3nt: TGTGCCAGTAGTATAGCTGGGGGCTACGAGCAGTACTTC
CDR3aa: CASSIAGGYEQYF
j_gene: TRBJ2-7
v_gene: TRBV19
d_gene: .
abundance: .
len: 13

CDR3nt: TGCGCCAGCAGCGCGGCAGCGGGGGGGTTCTATCGCACAGATACGCAGTATTTT
CDR3aa: CASSAAAGGFYRTDTQYF
j_gene: TRBJ2-3
v_gene: TRBV5-1
d_gene: TRBD2
abundance: .
len: 18

CDR3nt: TGTGCCAGCAGTGGACTTAACACCGGGGAGCTGTTTTTT
CDR3aa: CASSGLNTGELFF
j_gene: TRBJ2-2
v_gene: TRBV2
d_gene: .
abundance: .
len: 13

CDR3nt: TGTGCCTGGAGGGGTACAGATTTGAACACCGGGGAGCTGTTTTTT
CDR3aa: CAWRGTDLNTGELFF
j_gene: TRBJ2-2
v_gene: TRBV30
d_gene: .
abundance: .
len: 15

CDR3nt: TGTGCCAGCAGGGAGAGACCGCTACTAGCGGAGACCCAGTACTTC
CDR3aa: CASRERPLLAETQYF
j_gene: TRBJ2-5
v_gene: TRBV2
d_gene: TRBD2
abundance: few
len: 15

CDR3nt: TGTGCCAGCTCCACCAGGGGAGGCTACGAGCAGTACTTC
CDR3aa: CASSTRGGYEQYF
j_gene: TRBJ2-7
v_gene: TRBV6-5
d_gene: .
abundance: .
len: 13

CDR3nt: TGCGCCAGCAGCTTGGAAGGGACAGGGGCTAATTCACCCCTCCACTTT
CDR3aa: CASSLEGTGANSPLHF
j_gene: TRBJ1-6
v_gene: TRBV5-1
d_gene: TRBD1
abundance: .
len: 16

CDR3nt: TGTGCCAGCAGCCAAGCAGCGGGGGAATGGGACGAGCAGTACTTC
CDR3aa: CASSQAAGEWDEQYF
j_gene: TRBJ2-7
v_gene: TRBV3-1/TRBV3-2
d_gene: TRBD2
abundance: .
len: 15

CDR3nt: TGTGCCAGCAGCTTAGCCTCGAACACCGGGGAGCTGTTTTTT
CDR3aa: CASSLASNTGELFF
j_gene: TRBJ2-2
v_gene: TRBV7-9
d_gene: .
abundance: .
len: 14

CDR3nt: TGTGCCAGCAGCCATATTTCGGGACAGGGGAAGGACGAGCAGTACTTC
CDR3aa: CASSHISGQGKDEQYF
j_gene: TRBJ2-7
v_gene: TRBV28
d_gene: TRBD1
abundance: .
len: 16

CDR3nt: TGTGCCAGCCGGACAGGGGAGGCCGGGGAGCTGTTTTTT
CDR3aa: CASRTGEAGELFF
j_gene: TRBJ2-2
v_gene: TRBV25-1
d_gene: TRBD1
abundance: few
len: 13

CDR3nt: TGTGCCAGCAGCGTAAGGGCCGGGACAGTCTACAATGAGCAGTTCTTC
CDR3aa: CASSVRAGTVYNEQFF
j_gene: TRBJ2-1
v_gene: TRBV9
d_gene: TRBD1
abundance: .
len: 16

CDR3nt: TGTGCCAGCAGCCATCCGGCTAGCACAGATACGCAGTATTTT
CDR3aa: CASSHPASTDTQYF
j_gene: TRBJ2-3
v_gene: TRBV14
d_gene: .
abundance: .
len: 14

CDR3nt: TGTGCCAGCAGCCGCGACAGGGGGACAGATACGCAGTATTTT
CDR3aa: CASSRDRGTDTQYF
j_gene: TRBJ2-3
v_gene: TRBV7-9
d_gene: TRBD1
abundance: .
len: 14

CDR3nt: TGTGCCAGCAGATCGGGGGGATGGGACTATGGCTACACCTTC
CDR3aa: CASRSGGWDYGYTF
j_gene: TRBJ1-2
v_gene: TRBV6-5
d_gene: .
abundance: .
len: 14

CDR3nt: TGTGCCAGTAGTCCCCGGGGGGATACGCAGTATTTT
CDR3aa: CASSPRGDTQYF
j_gene: TRBJ2-3
v_gene: TRBV19
d_gene: .
abundance: .
len: 12

CDR3nt: TGTGCCAGCAGCCACCGGGATCCCACTTATTATGGCTACACCTTC
CDR3aa: CASSHRDPTYYGYTF
j_gene: TRBJ1-2
v_gene: TRBV7-8
d_gene: .
abundance: .
len: 15

CDR3nt: TGTGCCAGCAGCGGACAGTCAACCGGGGAGCTGTTTTTT
CDR3aa: CASSGQSTGELFF
j_gene: TRBJ2-2
v_gene: TRBV7-2
d_gene: .
abundance: .
len: 13

CDR3nt: TGTGCCAGCAGCCCGAGATTCCCGGGCTTGGATACGCAGTATTTT
CDR3aa: CASSPRFPGLDTQYF
j_gene: TRBJ2-3
v_gene: TRBV7-8
d_gene: .
abundance: .
len: 15

CDR3nt: TGTGCCAGCAGTGAGGGTTGGGACAGGGTCTATGGCTACACCTTC
CDR3aa: CASSEGWDRVYGYTF
j_gene: TRBJ1-2
v_gene: TRBV2
d_gene: TRBD1
abundance: .
len: 15

CDR3nt: TGTGCCACCCAGAATGGAATAAATCAGCCCCAGCATTTT
CDR3aa: CATQNGINQPQHF
j_gene: TRBJ1-5
v_gene: TRBV28
d_gene: .
abundance: .
len: 13

CDR3nt: TGTGCCAGCAGCCAAGGGACAGGGGACACAGATACGCAGTATTTT
CDR3aa: CASSQGTGDTDTQYF
j_gene: TRBJ2-3
v_gene: TRBV4-2
d_gene: TRBD1
abundance: .
len: 15

CDR3nt: TGTGCCAGCAGCCGATCCGGGGGGAGCCCGGACAATGAGCAGTTCTTC
CDR3aa: CASSRSGGSPDNEQFF
j_gene: TRBJ2-1
v_gene: TRBV7-7
d_gene: TRBD2
abundance: .
len: 16

CDR3nt: TGTGCCAGCAGCCCCGGGGACCGCCTTGGGATGAACACTGAAGCTTTCTTT
CDR3aa: CASSPGDRLGMNTEAFF
j_gene: TRBJ1-1
v_gene: TRBV5-8
d_gene: .
abundance: .
len: 17

CDR3nt: TGCGCCAGCAGTCATTCCACAGGGACAGATACGCAGTATTTT
CDR3aa: CASSHSTGTDTQYF
j_gene: TRBJ2-3
v_gene: TRBV5-1
d_gene: .
abundance: few
len: 14

CDR3nt: TGTGCCAGCAGCCAAAACCCCCTGACAGGGTATCACGAGCAGTACTTC
CDR3aa: CASSQNPLTGYHEQYF
j_gene: TRBJ2-7
v_gene: TRBV3-1/TRBV3-2
d_gene: TRBD1
abundance: .
len: 16

CDR3nt: TGTGCCAGCAGCCAAGACGGGAAAGCATTCTCCTACAATGAGCAGTTCTTC
CDR3aa: CASSQDGKAFSYNEQFF
j_gene: TRBJ2-1
v_gene: TRBV3-1/TRBV3-2
d_gene: .
abundance: .
len: 17

CDR3nt: TGTGCCAGCTCACCGGACGGAGGAAACACCATATATTTT
CDR3aa: CASSPDGGNTIYF
j_gene: TRBJ1-3
v_gene: TRBV18
d_gene: .
abundance: .
len: 13

CDR3nt: TGCGCCAGCAGCTTGGGACTCGGGGACAGGGGCCAAAACTATGGCTACACCTTC
CDR3aa: CASSLGLGDRGQNYGYTF
j_gene: TRBJ1-2
v_gene: TRBV5-1
d_gene: TRBD1
abundance: .
len: 18

CDR3nt: TGCGCCAGCAGCTTGGCGACAGGGGGTGGAGATACGCAGTATTTT
CDR3aa: CASSLATGGGDTQYF
j_gene: TRBJ2-3
v_gene: TRBV5-1
d_gene: TRBD1
abundance: .
len: 15

CDR3nt: TGTGCCAGCAGCCCCCGGACTAGCGGGGGGTCTCGGAATGAGCAGTTCTTC
CDR3aa: CASSPRTSGGSRNEQFF
j_gene: TRBJ2-1
v_gene: TRBV4-2
d_gene: TRBD2
abundance: .
len: 17

CDR3nt: TGTGCCAGCAGCTTAGAACTCGGGGGGAGCACAGATACGCAGTATTTT
CDR3aa: CASSLELGGSTDTQYF
j_gene: TRBJ2-3
v_gene: TRBV7-9
d_gene: TRBD2
abundance: .
len: 16

CDR3nt: TGTGCCAGCAGTGAATGGACAGGGAGGAACTATGGCTACACCTTC
CDR3aa: CASSEWTGRNYGYTF
j_gene: TRBJ1-2
v_gene: TRBV2
d_gene: TRBD1
abundance: .
len: 15

CDR3nt: TGTGCCAGCAGCGCGACTACCGGGACAGGGTCTTACGAGCAGTACTTC
CDR3aa: CASSATTGTGSYEQYF
j_gene: TRBJ2-7
v_gene: TRBV7-9
d_gene: TRBD1
abundance: few
len: 16

CDR3nt: TGTGCCAGCAGCCCACCTGAAGCTTTCTTT
CDR3aa: CASSPPEAFF
j_gene: TRBJ1-1
v_gene: TRBV7-9
d_gene: .
abundance: .
len: 10

CDR3nt: TGTGCCAGCAGCTTAGGGGGGCTTAATGAAAAACTGTTTTTT
CDR3aa: CASSLGGLNEKLFF
j_gene: TRBJ1-4
v_gene: TRBV7-8
d_gene: .
abundance: .
len: 14

CDR3nt: TGTGCCAGCAGTGACACGGACACCGGGGAGCTGTTTTTT
CDR3aa: CASSDTDTGELFF
j_gene: TRBJ2-2
v_gene: TRBV6-4
d_gene: .
abundance: few
len: 13

CDR3nt: TGTGCCAGCAGTTTACAGGGGAACGAGCAGTACTTC
CDR3aa: CASSLQGNEQYF
j_gene: TRBJ2-7
v_gene: TRBV27
d_gene: .
abundance: .
len: 12

CDR3nt: TGTGCCAGCAGTACCAGGGACAGGCCTGACCAGCCCCAGCATTTT
CDR3aa: CASSTRDRPDQPQHF
j_gene: TRBJ1-5
v_gene: TRBV27
d_gene: TRBD1
abundance: .
len: 15

CDR3nt: TGCGCCAGCAGGTTCGGGACGGATGAAAAACTGTTTTTT
CDR3aa: CASRFGTDEKLFF
j_gene: TRBJ1-4
v_gene: TRBV5-1
d_gene: .
abundance: .
len: 13

CDR3nt: TGTGCCAGTAGTTCAATTTCCGGGACAGGGGCTTCTGGCTACACCTTC
CDR3aa: CASSSISGTGASGYTF
j_gene: TRBJ1-2
v_gene: TRBV19
d_gene: TRBD1
abundance: .
len: 16

CDR3nt: TGTGCCAGCAGTAGCTTGATTGTCGGAGGTACTGAAGCTTTCTTT
CDR3aa: CASSSLIVGGTEAFF
j_gene: TRBJ1-1
v_gene: TRBV7-2
d_gene: .
abundance: .
len: 15

CDR3nt: TGTGCCAGCAGCCCCCCGCGCGCCATCTACGAGCAGTACTTC
CDR3aa: CASSPPRAIYEQYF
j_gene: TRBJ2-7
v_gene: TRBV7-9
d_gene: .
abundance: .
len: 14

CDR3nt: TGTGCCAGTAGGTATCAGACAGGAGTCTATGGCTACACCTTC
CDR3aa: CASRYQTGVYGYTF
j_gene: TRBJ1-2
v_gene: TRBV19
d_gene: .
abundance: .
len: 14

CDR3nt: TGTGCCAGCTCACCTGGACGGGGGACAGGCACTGAAGCTTTCTTT
CDR3aa: CASSPGRGTGTEAFF
j_gene: TRBJ1-1
v_gene: TRBV18
d_gene: TRBD1
abundance: .
len: 15

CDR3nt: TGTGCCAGCAGTGAAACGCAGGGCTACGAGCAGTACTTC
CDR3aa: CASSETQGYEQYF
j_gene: TRBJ2-7
v_gene: TRBV6-1
d_gene: .
abundance: .
len: 13

CDR3nt: TGTGCCAGCAGCCGGCCGACAGGGCCTGAAGCTTTCTTT
CDR3aa: CASSRPTGPEAFF
j_gene: TRBJ1-1
v_gene: TRBV3-1/TRBV3-2
d_gene: TRBD1
abundance: .
len: 13

CDR3nt: TGCAGTGCTGGCAAGGGTGAAAAACTGTTTTTT
CDR3aa: CSAGKGEKLFF
j_gene: TRBJ1-4
v_gene: TRBV20-1
d_gene: .
abundance: .
len: 11

CDR3nt: TGCGCCAGCAAATTGGACCACGAGCAGTACTTC
CDR3aa: CASKLDHEQYF
j_gene: TRBJ2-7
v_gene: TRBV5-1
d_gene: .
abundance: .
len: 11

CDR3nt: TGTGCCAGCAGGAGTGACAGGGTCGGGGGCTACACCTTC
CDR3aa: CASRSDRVGGYTF
j_gene: TRBJ1-2
v_gene: TRBV6-5
d_gene: TRBD1
abundance: .
len: 13

CDR3nt: TGTGCCATCAGTGAAAGGCTAGCGGGGGATACGCAGTATTTT
CDR3aa: CAISERLAGDTQYF
j_gene: TRBJ2-3
v_gene: TRBV10-3
d_gene: TRBD2
abundance: .
len: 14